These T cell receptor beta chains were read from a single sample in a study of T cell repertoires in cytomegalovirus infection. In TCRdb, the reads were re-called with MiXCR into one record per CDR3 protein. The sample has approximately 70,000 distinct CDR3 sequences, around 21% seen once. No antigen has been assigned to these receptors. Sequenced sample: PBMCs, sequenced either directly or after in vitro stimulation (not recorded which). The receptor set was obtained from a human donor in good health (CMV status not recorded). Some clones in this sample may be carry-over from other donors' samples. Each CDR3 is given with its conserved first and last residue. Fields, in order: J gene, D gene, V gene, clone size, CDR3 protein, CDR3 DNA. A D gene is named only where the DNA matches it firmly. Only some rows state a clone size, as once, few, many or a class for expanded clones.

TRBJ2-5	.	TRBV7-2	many	CASSFWGQETQYF	TGTGCCAGCAGCTTTTGGGGGCAAGAGACCCAGTACTTC
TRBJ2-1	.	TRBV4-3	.	CASSRDWEIYNEQFF	TGCGCCAGCAGCCGGGACTGGGAGATATACAATGAGCAGTTCTTC
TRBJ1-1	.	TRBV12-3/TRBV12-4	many	CASSQGPVAEAFF	TGTGCCAGCAGCCAAGGGCCGGTCGCTGAAGCTTTCTTT
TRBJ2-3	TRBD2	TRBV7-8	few	CASSLAWVGASGVTDTQYF	TGTGCCAGCAGCTTAGCGTGGGTCGGGGCTAGCGGAGTAACAGATACGCAGTATTTT
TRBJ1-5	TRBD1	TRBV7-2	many	CASSWGQGGRNQPQHF	TGTGCCAGCAGCTGGGGACAGGGTGGTCGCAATCAGCCCCAGCATTTT
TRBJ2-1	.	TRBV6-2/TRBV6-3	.	CASSRDNSNEQFF	TGTGCCAGCAGCCGAGACAACTCCAATGAGCAGTTCTTC
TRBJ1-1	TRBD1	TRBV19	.	CASSPSDRVRTEAFF	TGTGCCAGTAGTCCTTCTGACAGGGTGCGAACTGAAGCTTTCTTT
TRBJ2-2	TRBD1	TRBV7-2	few	CASSLYRGFGTGELFF	TGTGCCAGCAGCCTTTACAGGGGGTTCGGCACCGGGGAGCTGTTTTTT
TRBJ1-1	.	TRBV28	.	CASSLLANMDTEAFF	TGTGCCAGCAGTTTGCTGGCTAACATGGACACTGAAGCTTTCTTT
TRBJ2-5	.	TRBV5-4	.	CASSRTQETQYF	TGTGCCAGCAGCCGGACACAAGAGACCCAGTACTTC
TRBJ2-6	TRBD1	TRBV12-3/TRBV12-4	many	CASSLRTGPHSGANVLTF	TGTGCCAGCAGTTTACGGACAGGGCCCCACTCTGGGGCCAACGTCCTGACTTTC
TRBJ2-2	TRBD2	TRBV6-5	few	CASCGPSGRTGNTGELFF	TGTGCCAGCTGTGGACCTAGCGGGAGAACCGGGAACACCGGGGAGCTGTTTTTT
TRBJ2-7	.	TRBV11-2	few	CASSSPGLNYEQYF	TGTGCCAGCAGCTCTCCAGGACTAAACTACGAGCAGTACTTC
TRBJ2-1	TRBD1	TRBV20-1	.	CSAREKGATPNEQFF	TGCAGTGCTAGAGAAAAGGGGGCGACCCCCAATGAGCAGTTCTTC
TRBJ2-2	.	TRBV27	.	CASSLIRTGELFF	TGTGCCAGCAGTTTAATTAGAACCGGGGAGCTGTTTTTT
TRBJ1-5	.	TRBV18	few	CASSLWGDQPQHF	TGTGCCAGCTCACTCTGGGGTGATCAGCCCCAGCATTTT
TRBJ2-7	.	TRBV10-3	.	CAISDPDTGRQQYF	TGTGCCATCAGTGACCCGGACACCGGTAGGCAGCAGTACTTC
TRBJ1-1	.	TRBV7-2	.	CASSLSLGAHTEAFF	TGTGCCAGCAGCTTATCTCTGGGGGCCCACACTGAAGCTTTCTTT
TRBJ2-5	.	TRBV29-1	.	CSVEGGIRRETQYF	TGCAGCGTTGAAGGTGGGATTAGGAGGGAGACCCAGTACTTC
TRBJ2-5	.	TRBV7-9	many	CASSSGAQETQYF	TGTGCCAGCAGCTCCGGGGCACAAGAGACCCAGTACTTC
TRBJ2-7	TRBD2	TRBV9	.	CASALGGRKNEQYF	TGTGCCAGCGCCCTGGGCGGGAGGAAAAACGAGCAGTACTTC
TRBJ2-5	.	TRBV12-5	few	CARPDHQETQYF	TGTGCTAGACCCGACCACCAAGAGACCCAGTACTTC